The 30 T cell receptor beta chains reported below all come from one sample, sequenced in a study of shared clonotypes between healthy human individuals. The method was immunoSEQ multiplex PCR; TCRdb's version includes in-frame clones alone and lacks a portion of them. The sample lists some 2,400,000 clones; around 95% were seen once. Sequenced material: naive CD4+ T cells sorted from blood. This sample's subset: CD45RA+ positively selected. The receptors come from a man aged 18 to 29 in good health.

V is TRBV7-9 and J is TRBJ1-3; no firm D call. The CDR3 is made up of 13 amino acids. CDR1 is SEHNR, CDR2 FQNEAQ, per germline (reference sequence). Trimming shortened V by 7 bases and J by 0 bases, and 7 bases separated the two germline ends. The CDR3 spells CASKLSSGNTIYF. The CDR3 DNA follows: TGTGCCAGCAAGTTGAGCTCTGGAAACACCATATATTTT.

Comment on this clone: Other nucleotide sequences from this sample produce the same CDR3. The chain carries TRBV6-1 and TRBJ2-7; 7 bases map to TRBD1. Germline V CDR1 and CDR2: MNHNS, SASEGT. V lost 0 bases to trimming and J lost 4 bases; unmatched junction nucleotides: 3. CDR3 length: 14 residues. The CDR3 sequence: CASSEAGGFYEQYF. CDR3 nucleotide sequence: TGTGCCAGCAGTGAAGCAGGGGGCTTTTACGAGCAGTACTTC.

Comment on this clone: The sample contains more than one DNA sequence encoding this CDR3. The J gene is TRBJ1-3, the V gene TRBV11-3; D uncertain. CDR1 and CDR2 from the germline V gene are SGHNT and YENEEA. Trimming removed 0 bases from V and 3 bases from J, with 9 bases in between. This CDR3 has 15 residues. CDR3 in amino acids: CASSLDGRSGNTIYF. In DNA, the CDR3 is TGTGCCAGCAGCTTAGACGGGAGAAGTGGAAACACCATATATTTT.

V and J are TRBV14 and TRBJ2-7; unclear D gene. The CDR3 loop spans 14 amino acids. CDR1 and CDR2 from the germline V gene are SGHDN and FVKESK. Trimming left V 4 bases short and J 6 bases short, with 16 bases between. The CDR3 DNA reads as TGTGCCAGCAGCCTCACGACTGGTGTGGGCGAGCAGTACTTC. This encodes CASSLTTGVGEQYF.

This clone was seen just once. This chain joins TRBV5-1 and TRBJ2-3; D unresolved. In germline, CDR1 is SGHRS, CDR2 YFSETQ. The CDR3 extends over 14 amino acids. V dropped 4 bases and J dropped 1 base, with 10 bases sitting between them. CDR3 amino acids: CASSGGKGTDTQYF. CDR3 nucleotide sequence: TGCGCCAGCAGCGGTGGGAAGGGCACAGATACGCAGTATTTT.

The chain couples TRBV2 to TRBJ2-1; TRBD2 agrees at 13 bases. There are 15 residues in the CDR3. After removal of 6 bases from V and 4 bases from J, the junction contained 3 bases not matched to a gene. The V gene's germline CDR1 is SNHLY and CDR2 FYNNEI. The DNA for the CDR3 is TGTGCCAGCAGGACTAGCGGGAGGAGTTACAATGAGCAGTTCTTC. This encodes CASRTSGRSYNEQFF.

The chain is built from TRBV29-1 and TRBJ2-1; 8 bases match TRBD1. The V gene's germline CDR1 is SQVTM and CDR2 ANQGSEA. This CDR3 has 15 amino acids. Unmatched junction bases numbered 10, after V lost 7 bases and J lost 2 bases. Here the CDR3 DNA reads TGCAGCGACGGCGGGACAGGTAGTGCCTACAATGAGCAGTTCTTC. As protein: CSDGGTGSAYNEQFF.

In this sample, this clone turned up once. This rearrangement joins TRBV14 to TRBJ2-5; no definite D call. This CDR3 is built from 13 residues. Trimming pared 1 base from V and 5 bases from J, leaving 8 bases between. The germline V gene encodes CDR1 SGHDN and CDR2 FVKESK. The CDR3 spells CASSQGARETQYF. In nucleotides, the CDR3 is TGTGCCAGCAGCCAAGGCGCGAGGGAGACCCAGTACTTC.

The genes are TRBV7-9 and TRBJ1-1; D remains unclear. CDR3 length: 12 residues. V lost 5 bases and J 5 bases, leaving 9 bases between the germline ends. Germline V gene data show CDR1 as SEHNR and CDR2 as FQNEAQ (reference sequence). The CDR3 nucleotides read TGTGCCAGCAGCCACGAGGGAACTGAAGCTTTCTTT. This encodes CASSHEGTEAFF.

The CDR3: CASSLGSGSKWYF. The DNA of the CDR3 is TGCGCCAGCAGCTTGGGTAGCGGGAGTAAATGGTATTTT. The chain combines TRBV5-1 with TRBJ2-3; the match to TRBD2 covers 9 bases. Germline V gives CDR1 SGHRS, CDR2 YFSETQ. Germline trimming cut 0 bases from V and 14 bases from J; bases unmatched to any gene: 7. The CDR3 has 13 residues.

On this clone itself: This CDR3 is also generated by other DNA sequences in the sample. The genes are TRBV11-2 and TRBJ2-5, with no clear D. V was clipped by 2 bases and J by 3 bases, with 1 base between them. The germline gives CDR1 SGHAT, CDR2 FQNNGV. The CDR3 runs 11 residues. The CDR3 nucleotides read TGTGCCAGCAGCTTAAAAGAGACCCAGTACTTC. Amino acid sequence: CASSLKETQYF.

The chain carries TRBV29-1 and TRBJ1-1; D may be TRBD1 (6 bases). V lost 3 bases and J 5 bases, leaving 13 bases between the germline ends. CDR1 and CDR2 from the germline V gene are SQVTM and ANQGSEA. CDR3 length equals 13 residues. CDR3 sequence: CSVDQGRWTEAFF. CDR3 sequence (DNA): TGCAGCGTTGACCAGGGGAGGTGGACTGAAGCTTTCTTT.

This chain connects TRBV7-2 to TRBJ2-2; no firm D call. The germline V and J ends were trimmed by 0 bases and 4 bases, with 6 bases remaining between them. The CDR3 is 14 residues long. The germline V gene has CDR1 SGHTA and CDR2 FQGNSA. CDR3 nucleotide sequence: TGTGCCAGCAGCTTAGCGACGGGCACCGGGGAGCTGTTTTTT. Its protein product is CASSLATGTGELFF.

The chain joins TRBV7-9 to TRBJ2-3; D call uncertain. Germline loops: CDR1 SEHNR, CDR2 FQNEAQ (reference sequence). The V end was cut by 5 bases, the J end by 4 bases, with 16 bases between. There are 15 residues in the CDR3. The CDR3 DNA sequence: TGTGCCAGCAGCCCTGGTCGAACCACGGCAGATACGCAGTATTTT. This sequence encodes CASSPGRTTADTQYF.

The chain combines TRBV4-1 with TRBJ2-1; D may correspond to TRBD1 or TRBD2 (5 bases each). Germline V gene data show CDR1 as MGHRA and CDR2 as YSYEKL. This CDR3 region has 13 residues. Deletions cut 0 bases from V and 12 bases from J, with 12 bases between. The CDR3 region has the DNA TGCGCCAGCAGCCAAGATCGAGGGGCTGTGCAGTTCTTC. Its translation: CASSQDRGAVQFF.

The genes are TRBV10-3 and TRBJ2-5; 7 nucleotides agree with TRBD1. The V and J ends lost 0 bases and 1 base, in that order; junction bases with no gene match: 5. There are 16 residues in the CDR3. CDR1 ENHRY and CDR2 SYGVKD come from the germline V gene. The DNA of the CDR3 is TGTGCCATCAGTGAGTCGGCGTCAGGGGGCCAAGAGACCCAGTACTTC. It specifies CAISESASGGQETQYF.

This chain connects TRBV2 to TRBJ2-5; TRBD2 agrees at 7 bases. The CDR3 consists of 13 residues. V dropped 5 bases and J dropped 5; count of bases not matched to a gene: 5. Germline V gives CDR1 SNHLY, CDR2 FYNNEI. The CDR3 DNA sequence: TGTGCCAGCAGTACGGGAGGAGGGGAGACCCAGTACTTC. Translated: CASSTGGGETQYF. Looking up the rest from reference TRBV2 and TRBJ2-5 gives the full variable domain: EPEVTQTPSHQVTQMGQEVILRCVPISNHLYFYWYRQILGQKVEFLVSFYNNEISEKSEIFDDQFSVERPDGSNFTLKIRSTKLEDSAMYFCASSTGGGETQYFGPGTRLLVL.

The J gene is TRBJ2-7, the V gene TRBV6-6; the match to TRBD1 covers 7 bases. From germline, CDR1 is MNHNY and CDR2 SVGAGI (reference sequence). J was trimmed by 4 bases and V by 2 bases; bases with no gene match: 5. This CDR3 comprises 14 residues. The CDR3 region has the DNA TGTGCCAGCAGTTACGCAGGGGGTCGGTACGAGCAGTACTTC. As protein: CASSYAGGRYEQYF.

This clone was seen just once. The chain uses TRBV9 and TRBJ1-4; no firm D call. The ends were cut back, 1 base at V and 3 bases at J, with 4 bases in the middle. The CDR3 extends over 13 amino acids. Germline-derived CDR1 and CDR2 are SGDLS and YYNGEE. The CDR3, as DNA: TGTGCCAGCAGCGTAAATTCTAATGAAAAACTGTTTTTT. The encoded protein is CASSVNSNEKLFF.

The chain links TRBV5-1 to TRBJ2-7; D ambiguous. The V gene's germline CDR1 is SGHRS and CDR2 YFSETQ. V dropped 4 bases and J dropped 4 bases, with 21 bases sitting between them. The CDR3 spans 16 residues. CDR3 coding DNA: TGCGCCAGCAGCAGATACAGTACGACTGGTGCTTACGAGCAGTACTTC. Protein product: CASSRYSTTGAYEQYF.

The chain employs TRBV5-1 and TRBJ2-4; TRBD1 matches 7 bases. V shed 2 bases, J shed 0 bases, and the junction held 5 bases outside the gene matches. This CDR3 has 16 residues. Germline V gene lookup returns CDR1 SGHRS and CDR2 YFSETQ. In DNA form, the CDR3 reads TGCGCCAGCAGCTTTGAGCGACAGGGAGCCAAAAACATTCAGTACTTC. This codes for CASSFERQGAKNIQYF.

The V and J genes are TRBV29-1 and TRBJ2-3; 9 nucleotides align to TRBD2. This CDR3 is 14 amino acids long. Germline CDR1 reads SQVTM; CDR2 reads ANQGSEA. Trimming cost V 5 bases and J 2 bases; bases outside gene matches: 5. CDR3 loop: CSVSAGGFTDTQYF. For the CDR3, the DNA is TGCAGCGTTTCGGCGGGGGGGTTCACAGATACGCAGTATTTT.

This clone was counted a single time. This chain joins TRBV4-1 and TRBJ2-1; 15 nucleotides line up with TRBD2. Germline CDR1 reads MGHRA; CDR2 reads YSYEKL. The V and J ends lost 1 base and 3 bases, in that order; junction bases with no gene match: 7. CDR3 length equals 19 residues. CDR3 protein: CASSQGPGTSGGNYNEQFF. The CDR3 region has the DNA TGCGCCAGCAGCCAAGGCCCCGGGACTAGCGGGGGGAACTACAATGAGCAGTTCTTC.

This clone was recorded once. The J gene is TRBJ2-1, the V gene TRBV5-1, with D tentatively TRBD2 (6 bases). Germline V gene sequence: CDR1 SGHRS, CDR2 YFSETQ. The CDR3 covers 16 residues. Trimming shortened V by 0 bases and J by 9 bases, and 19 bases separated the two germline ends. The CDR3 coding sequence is TGCGCCAGCAGCTTGGATGGGCTAGCGAGAGGACCTGAGCAGTTCTTC. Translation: CASSLDGLARGPEQFF.

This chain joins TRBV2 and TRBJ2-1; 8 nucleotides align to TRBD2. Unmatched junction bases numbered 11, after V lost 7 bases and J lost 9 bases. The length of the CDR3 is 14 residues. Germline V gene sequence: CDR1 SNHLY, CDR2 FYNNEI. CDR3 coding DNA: TGTGCCAGCAAGGGGACTAGTGGTTCCGGTGAGCAGTTCTTC. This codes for CASKGTSGSGEQFF.

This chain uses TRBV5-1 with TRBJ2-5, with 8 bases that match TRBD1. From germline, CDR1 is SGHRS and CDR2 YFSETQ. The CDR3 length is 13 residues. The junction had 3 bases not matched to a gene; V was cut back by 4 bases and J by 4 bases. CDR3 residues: CASSPGTGETQYF. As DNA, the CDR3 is TGCGCCAGCAGCCCAGGGACAGGAGAGACCCAGTACTTC.

The DNA for the CDR3 is TGTGCCAGCAGCTTAGAAAGTATTTCAGAAAAACTGTTTTTT. This gives the protein CASSLESISEKLFF. The chain combines TRBV7-9 with TRBJ1-4; D gene ambiguous. Germline loops: CDR1 SEHNR, CDR2 FQNEAQ (reference sequence). The V and J ends lost 1 base and 8 bases respectively, with 11 bases between them. This CDR3 has 14 amino acids.

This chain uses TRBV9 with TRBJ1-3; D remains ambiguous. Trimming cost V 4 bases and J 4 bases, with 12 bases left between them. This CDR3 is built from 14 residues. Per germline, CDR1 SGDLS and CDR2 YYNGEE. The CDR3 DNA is TGTGCCAGCAGCCCCCAATGGTCCGGAAACACCATATATTTT. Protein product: CASSPQWSGNTIYF.

The CDR3 sequence is CASSQGIANQPQHF. The CDR3 coding sequence is TGTGCCAGCAGTCAGGGTATTGCAAATCAGCCCCAGCATTTT. The chain joins TRBV28 to TRBJ1-5; maybe TRBD1 (5 bases). The germline V gene has CDR1 MDHEN and CDR2 SYDVKM. The length of the CDR3 is 14 residues. Trimming stripped 5 bases from V and 4 bases from J, with 12 bases between.

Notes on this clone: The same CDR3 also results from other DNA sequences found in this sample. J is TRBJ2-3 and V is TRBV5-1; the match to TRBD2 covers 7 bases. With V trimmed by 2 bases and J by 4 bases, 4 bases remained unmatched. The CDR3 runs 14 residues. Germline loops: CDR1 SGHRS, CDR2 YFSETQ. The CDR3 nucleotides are TGCGCCAGCAGCTTCGGGGGGACTGCAGATACGCAGTATTTT. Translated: CASSFGGTADTQYF. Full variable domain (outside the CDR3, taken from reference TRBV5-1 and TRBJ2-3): KAGVTQTPRYLIKTRGQQVTLSCSPISGHRSVSWYQQTPGQGLQFLFEYFSETQRNKGNFPGRFSGRQFSNSRSEMNVSTLELGDSALYLCASSFGGTADTQYFGPGTRLTVL.